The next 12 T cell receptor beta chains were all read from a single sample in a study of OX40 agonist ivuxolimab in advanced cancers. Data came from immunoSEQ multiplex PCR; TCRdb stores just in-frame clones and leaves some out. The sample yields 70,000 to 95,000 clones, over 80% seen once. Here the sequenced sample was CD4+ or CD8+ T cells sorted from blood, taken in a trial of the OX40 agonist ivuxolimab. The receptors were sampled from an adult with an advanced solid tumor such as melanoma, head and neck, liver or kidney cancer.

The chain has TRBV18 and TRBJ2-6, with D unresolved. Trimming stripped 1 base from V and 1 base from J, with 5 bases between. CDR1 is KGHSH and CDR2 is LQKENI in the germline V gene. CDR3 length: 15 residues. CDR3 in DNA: TGTGCCAGCTCACCACGGGGATCTGGGGCCAACGTCCTGACTTTC. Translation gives CASSPRGSGANVLTF.

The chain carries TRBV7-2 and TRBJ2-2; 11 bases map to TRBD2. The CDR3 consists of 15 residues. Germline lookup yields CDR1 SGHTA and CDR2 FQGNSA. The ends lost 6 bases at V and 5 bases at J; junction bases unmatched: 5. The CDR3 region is CASSTLAGGTGELFF. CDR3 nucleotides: TGTGCCAGCAGTACCCTAGCGGGGGGAACCGGGGAGCTGTTTTTT.

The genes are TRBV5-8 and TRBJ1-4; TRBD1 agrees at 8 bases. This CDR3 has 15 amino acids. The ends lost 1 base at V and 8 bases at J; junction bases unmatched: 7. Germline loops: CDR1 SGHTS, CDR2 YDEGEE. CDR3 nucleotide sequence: TGTGCCAGCAGCTTGTGGGCCGGACAGGGAGAAAAACTGTTTTTT. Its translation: CASSLWAGQGEKLFF.

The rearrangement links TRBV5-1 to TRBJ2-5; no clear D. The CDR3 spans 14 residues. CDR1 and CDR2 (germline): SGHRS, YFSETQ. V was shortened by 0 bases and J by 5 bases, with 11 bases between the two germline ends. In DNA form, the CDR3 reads TGCGCCAGCAGCTTGGCCGGAGTGGGGGAGACCCAGTACTTC. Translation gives CASSLAGVGETQYF.

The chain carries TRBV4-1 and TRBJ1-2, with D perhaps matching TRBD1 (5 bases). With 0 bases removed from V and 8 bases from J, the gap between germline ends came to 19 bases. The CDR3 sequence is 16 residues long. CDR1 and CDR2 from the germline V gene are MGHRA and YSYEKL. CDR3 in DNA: TGCGCCAGCAGCCAAGAGGGGCTTATGGGGAATCGGGGCTACACCTTC. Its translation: CASSQEGLMGNRGYTF.

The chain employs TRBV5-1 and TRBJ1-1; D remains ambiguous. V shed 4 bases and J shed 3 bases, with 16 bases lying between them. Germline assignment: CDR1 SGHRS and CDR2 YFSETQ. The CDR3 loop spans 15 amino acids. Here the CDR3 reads CASSPRTSGDTEAFF. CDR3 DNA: TGCGCCAGCAGCCCCAGGACTTCTGGGGACACTGAAGCTTTCTTT.

The CDR3 DNA reads TGTGCCAGCAGCGGACAGTATAGCAATCAGCCCCAGCATTTT. This translates into CASSGQYSNQPQHF. V is TRBV2 and J is TRBJ1-5, with a weak D call TRBD1 (6 bases). The germline V and J ends were trimmed by 6 bases and 0 bases, with 9 bases remaining between them. The CDR3 extends over 14 amino acids. CDR1 is SNHLY, CDR2 FYNNEI, per germline.

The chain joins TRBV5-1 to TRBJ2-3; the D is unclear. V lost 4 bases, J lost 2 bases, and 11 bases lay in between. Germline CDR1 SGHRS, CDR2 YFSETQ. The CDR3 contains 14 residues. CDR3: CASSPGGVTDTQYF. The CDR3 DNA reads TGCGCCAGCAGCCCTGGTGGGGTCACAGATACGCAGTATTTT. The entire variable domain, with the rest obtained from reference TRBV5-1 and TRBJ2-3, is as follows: KAGVTQTPRYLIKTRGQQVTLSCSPISGHRSVSWYQQTPGQGLQFLFEYFSETQRNKGNFPGRFSGRQFSNSRSEMNVSTLELGDSALYLCASSPGGVTDTQYFGPGTRLTVL.

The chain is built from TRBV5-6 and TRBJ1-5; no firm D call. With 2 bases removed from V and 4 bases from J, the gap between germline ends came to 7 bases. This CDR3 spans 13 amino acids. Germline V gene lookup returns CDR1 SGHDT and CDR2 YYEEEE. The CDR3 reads CASSFAGNQPQHF. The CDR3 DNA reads TGTGCCAGCAGCTTCGCGGGGAATCAGCCCCAGCATTTT.

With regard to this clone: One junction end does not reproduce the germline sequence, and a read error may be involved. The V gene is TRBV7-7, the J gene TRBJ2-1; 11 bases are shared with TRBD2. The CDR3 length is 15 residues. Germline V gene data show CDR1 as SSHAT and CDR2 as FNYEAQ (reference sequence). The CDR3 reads CASSLGLAASNEQFF. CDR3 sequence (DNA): TGTGCTAGCAGCCTGGGACTAGCGGCTTCTAATGAGCAGTTCTTC.

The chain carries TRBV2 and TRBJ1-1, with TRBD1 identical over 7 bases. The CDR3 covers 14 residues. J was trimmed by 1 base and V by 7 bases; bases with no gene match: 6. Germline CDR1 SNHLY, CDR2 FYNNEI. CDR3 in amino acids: CASIPDRWNTEAFF. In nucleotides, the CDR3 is TGTGCCAGCATTCCGGACAGGTGGAACACTGAAGCTTTCTTT. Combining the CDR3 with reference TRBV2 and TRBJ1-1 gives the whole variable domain EPEVTQTPSHQVTQMGQEVILRCVPISNHLYFYWYRQILGQKVEFLVSFYNNEISEKSEIFDDQFSVERPDGSNFTLKIRSTKLEDSAMYFCASIPDRWNTEAFFGQGTRLTVV.

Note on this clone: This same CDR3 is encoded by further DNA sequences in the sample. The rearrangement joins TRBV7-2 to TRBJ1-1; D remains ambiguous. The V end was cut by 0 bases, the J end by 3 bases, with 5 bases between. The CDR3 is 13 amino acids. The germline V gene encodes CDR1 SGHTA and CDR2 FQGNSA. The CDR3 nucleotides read TGTGCCAGCAGCTTAGCTCTCTACACTGAAGCTTTCTTT. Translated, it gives CASSLALYTEAFF.